The T cell receptor beta chain under discussion was sequenced for a study of identical twins. Whole-study results and caveats: Findings depended on cross-sectional statistics rather than tracking the same donors.

As regards this clonotype: As yet, its antigen is unknown.

CDR1 and CDR2 (germline): SGHVS, FNYEAQ. The CDR3 runs to 16 residues. Unmatched junction bases numbered 11, after V lost 5 bases and J lost 4 bases. Using its own MiXCR run on the 5' RACE reads, TCRdb lists one record per CDR3 protein. The sample records some 570,000 distinct CDR3 sequences, about a fifth being singletons. In addition, the sample was reused for a study of yellow fever vaccine responses in identical twins.

The source is a woman aged 18 to 35 in good health. J is TRBJ2-1 and V is TRBV7-6; 7 positions agree with TRBD2. The specimen was CD4+ T cells sorted from blood. The CDR3 reads CASSPRTAGVYNEQFF. The DNA of the CDR3 is TGTGCCAGCAGCCCCCGGACCGCGGGGGTTTACAATGAGCAGTTCTTC.